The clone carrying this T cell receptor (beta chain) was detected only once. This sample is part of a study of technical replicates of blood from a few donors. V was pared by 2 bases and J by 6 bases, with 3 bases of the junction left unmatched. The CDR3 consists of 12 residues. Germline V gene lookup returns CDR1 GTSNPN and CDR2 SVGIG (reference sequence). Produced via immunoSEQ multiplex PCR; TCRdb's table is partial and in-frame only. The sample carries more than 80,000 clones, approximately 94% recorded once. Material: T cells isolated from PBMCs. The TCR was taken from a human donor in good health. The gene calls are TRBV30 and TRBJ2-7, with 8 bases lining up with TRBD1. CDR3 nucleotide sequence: TGTGCCTGGAGTCGGGACAGGCCCGAGCAGTACTTC. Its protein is CAWSRDRPEQYF.